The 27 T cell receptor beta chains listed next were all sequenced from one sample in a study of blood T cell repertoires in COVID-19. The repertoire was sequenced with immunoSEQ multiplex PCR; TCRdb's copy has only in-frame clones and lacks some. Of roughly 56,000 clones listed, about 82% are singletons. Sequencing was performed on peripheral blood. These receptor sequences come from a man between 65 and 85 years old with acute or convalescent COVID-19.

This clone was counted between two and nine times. The CDR3 coding sequence is TGCAGCGTTGAGGTTGGCGGTACCTACGAGCAGTACTTC. As protein: CSVEVGGTYEQYF. V and J are TRBV29-1 and TRBJ2-7; D unclear. Deletions cut 3 bases from V and 2 bases from J, with 11 bases between. Looked up from germline, CDR1 is SQVTM and CDR2 is ANQGSEA. The CDR3 consists of 13 residues.

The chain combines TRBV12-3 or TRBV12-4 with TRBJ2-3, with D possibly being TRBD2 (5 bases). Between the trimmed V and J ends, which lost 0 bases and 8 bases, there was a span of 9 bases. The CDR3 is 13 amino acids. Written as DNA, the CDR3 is TGTGCCAGCAGTTTAGCGAAACGGGGTACGCAGTATTTT. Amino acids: CASSLAKRGTQYF.

The CDR3 region is CASSRQNSYNEQFF. As DNA, the CDR3 is TGTGCCAGCAGCAGACAGAACTCCTACAATGAGCAGTTCTTC. The V gene is TRBV7-9, the J gene TRBJ2-1; TRBD1 is a possible D gene (5 bases). Between the trimmed V and J ends, which lost 5 bases and 0 bases, there was a span of 8 bases. The germline gives CDR1 SEHNR, CDR2 FQNEAQ (reference sequence). The CDR3 sequence is 14 residues long. Variable domain in full (rest from reference TRBV7-9 and TRBJ2-1): DTGVSQNPRHKITKRGQNVTFRCDPISEHNRLYWYRQTLGQGPEFLTYFQNEAQLEKSRLLSDRFSAERPKGSFSTLEIQRTEQGDSAMYLCASSRQNSYNEQFFGPGTRLTVL.

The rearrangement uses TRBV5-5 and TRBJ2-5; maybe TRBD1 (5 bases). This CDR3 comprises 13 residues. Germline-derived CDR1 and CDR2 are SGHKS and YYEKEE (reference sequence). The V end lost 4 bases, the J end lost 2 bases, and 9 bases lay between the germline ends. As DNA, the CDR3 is TGTGCCAGCAGCCCGACAGCACAAGAGACCCAGTACTTC. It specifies CASSPTAQETQYF.

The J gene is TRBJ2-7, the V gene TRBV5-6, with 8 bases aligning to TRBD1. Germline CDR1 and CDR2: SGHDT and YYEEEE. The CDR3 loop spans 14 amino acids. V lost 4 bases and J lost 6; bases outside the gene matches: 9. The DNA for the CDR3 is TGTGCCAGCAGCCTCCTAGCCGGGACAGGCGAGCAGTACTTC. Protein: CASSLLAGTGEQYF.

The CDR3 region is CASRTPTGGPQGTDTQYF. The CDR3 DNA reads TGCGCCAGCAGGACCCCCACGGGGGGACCACAGGGAACAGATACGCAGTATTTT. The chain recombines TRBV5-1 with TRBJ2-3; a possible D gene is TRBD2 (7 bases). The CDR3 is made up of 18 amino acids. V was cut by 5 bases and J by 3 bases, with 25 bases left in between. Germline V gene sequence: CDR1 SGHRS, CDR2 YFSETQ.

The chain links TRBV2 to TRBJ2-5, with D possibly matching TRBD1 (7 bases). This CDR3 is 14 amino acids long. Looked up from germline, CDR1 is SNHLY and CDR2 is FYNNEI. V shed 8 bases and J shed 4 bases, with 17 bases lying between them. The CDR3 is CASGGRQGGETQYF. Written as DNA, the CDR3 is TGTGCCAGCGGTGGAAGACAGGGAGGAGAGACCCAGTACTTC.

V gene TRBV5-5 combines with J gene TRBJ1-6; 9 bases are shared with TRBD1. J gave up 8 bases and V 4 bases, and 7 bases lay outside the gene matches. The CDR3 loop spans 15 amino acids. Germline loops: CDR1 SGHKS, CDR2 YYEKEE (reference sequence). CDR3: CASSRRTGEHSPLHF. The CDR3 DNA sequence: TGTGCCAGCAGCCGCCGGACAGGGGAGCATTCACCCCTCCACTTT.

For the CDR3, the DNA is TGTGCCAGCAGTTTACGGGTGGACAGTAACTCTGGGGCCAACGTCCTGACTTTC. Translating gives CASSLRVDSNSGANVLTF. V is TRBV27 and J is TRBJ2-6; D might be TRBD1 (6 bases). CDR1 MNHEY and CDR2 SMNVEV come from the germline V gene (reference sequence). The length of the CDR3 is 18 residues. V dropped 2 bases and J dropped 0 bases, with 14 bases sitting between them.

The CDR3 coding sequence is TGCGCCAGCAGCCTTCTAGCGGGGGGCGGGGATGAGCAGTTCTTC. This encodes CASSLLAGGGDEQFF. J is TRBJ2-1 and V is TRBV5-1, with 11 positions matching TRBD2. The CDR3 runs 15 residues. CDR1 and CDR2 from the germline V gene are SGHRS and YFSETQ. With V trimmed by 4 bases and J by 8 bases, 8 bases remained unmatched.

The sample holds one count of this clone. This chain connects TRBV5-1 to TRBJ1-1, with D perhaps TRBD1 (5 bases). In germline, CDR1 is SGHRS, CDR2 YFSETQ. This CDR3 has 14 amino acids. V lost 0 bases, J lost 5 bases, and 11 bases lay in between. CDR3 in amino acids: CASSLVEGRTEAFF. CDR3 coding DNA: TGCGCCAGCAGCTTGGTGGAGGGGCGGACTGAAGCTTTCTTT.

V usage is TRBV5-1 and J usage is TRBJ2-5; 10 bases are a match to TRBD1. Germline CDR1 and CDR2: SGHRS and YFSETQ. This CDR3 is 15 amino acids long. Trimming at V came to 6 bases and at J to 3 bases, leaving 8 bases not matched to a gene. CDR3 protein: CASTETGTGEETQYF. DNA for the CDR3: TGCGCCAGCACCGAAACCGGGACAGGGGAAGAGACCCAGTACTTC.

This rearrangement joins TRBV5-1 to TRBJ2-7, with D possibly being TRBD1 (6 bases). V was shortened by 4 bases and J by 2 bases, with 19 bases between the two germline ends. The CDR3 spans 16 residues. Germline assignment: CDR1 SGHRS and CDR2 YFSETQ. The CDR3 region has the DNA TGCGCCAGCAGCAAAGACAGGACATCGCCCCCCTACGAGCAGTACTTC. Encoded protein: CASSKDRTSPPYEQYF.

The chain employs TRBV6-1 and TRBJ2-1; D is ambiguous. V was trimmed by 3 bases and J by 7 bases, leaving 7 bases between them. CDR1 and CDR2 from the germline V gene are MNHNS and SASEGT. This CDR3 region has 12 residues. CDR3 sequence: CASSDPGNEQFF. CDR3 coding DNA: TGTGCCAGCAGTGACCCCGGGAATGAGCAGTTCTTC.

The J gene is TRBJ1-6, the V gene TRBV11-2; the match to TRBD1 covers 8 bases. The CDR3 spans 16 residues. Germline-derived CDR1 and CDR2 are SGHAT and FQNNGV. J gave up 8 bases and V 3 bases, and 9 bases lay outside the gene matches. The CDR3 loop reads CASSFNPGTGDSPLHF. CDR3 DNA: TGTGCCAGCAGCTTCAACCCCGGGACAGGAGATTCACCCCTCCACTTT.

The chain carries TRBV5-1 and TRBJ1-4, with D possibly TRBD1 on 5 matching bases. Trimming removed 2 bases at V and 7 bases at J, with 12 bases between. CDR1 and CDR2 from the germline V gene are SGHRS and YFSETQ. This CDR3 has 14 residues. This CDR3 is CASSFGGDREKLFF. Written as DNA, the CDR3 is TGCGCCAGCAGCTTCGGAGGGGATCGTGAAAAACTGTTTTTT.

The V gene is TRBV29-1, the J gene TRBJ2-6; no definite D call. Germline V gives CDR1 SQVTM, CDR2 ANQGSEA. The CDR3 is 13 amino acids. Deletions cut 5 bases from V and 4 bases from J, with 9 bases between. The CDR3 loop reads CSVNAAGANVLTF. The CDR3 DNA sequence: TGCAGCGTTAATGCGGCCGGGGCCAACGTCCTGACTTTC.

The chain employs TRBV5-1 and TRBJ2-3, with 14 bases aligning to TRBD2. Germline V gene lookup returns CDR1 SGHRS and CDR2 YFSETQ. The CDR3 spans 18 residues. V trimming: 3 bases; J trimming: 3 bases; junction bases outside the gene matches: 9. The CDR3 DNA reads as TGCGCCAGCAGCTCGGGGACTAGCGGGGGCCCCACGACAGATACGCAGTATTTT. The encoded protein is CASSSGTSGGPTTDTQYF. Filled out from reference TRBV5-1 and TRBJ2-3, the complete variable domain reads KAGVTQTPRYLIKTRGQQVTLSCSPISGHRSVSWYQQTPGQGLQFLFEYFSETQRNKGNFPGRFSGRQFSNSRSEMNVSTLELGDSALYLCASSSGTSGGPTTDTQYFGPGTRLTVL.

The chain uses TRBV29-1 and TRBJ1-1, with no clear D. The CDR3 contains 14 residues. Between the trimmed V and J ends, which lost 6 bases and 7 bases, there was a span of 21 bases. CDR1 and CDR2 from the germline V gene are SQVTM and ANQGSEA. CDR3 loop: CSVVKSRGSLEAFF. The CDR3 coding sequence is TGCAGCGTGGTGAAAAGCCGGGGATCCCTTGAAGCTTTCTTT.

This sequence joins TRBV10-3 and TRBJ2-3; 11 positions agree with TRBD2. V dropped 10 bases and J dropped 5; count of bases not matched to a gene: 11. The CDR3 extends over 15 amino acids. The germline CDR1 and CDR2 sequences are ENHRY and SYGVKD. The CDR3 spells CATKGASGGIDTQYF. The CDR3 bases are TGTGCCACAAAGGGGGCTAGCGGGGGGATAGATACGCAGTATTTT.

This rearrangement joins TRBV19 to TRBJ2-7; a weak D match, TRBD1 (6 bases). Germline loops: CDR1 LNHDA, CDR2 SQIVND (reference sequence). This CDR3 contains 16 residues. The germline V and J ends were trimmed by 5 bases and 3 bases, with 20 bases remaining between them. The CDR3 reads CASSSDNIQGYYEQYF. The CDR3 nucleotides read TGTGCCAGTAGTTCCGACAACATACAGGGTTACTACGAGCAGTACTTC.

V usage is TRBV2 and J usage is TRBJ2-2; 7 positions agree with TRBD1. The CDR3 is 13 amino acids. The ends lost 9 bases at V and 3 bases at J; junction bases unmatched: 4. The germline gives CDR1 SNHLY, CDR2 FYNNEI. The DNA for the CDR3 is TGTGCCAGACAGGGGAAAGACACCGGGGAGCTGTTTTTT. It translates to CARQGKDTGELFF.

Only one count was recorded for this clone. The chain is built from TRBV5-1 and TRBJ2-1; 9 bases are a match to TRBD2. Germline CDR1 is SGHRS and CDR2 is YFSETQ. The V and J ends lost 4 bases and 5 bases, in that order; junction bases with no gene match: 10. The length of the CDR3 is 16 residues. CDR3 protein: CASSTSGTSPHNEQFF. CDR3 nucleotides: TGCGCCAGCAGCACTTCCGGGACTAGCCCTCACAATGAGCAGTTCTTC.

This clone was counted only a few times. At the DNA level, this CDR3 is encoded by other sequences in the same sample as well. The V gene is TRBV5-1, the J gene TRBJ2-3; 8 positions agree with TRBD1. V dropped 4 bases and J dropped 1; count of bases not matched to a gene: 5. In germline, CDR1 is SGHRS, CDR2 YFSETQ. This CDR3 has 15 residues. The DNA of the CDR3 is TGCGCCAGCAGCCCTCAGGGGGCGGGCACAGATACGCAGTATTTT. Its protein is CASSPQGAGTDTQYF.

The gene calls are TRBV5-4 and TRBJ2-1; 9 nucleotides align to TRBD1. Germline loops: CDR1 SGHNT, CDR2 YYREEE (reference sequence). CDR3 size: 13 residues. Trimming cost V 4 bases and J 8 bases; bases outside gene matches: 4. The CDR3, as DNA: TGTGCCAGCAGCCTCCGGGACAGGGATGAGCAGTTCTTC. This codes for CASSLRDRDEQFF.

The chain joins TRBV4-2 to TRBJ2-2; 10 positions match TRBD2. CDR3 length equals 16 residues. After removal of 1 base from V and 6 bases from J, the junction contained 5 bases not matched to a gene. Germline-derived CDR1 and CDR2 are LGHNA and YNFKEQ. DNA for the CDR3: TGTGCCAGCAGCCAAGGGGGCCTAGCGGGGGCCGGGGAGCTGTTTTTT. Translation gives CASSQGGLAGAGELFF.

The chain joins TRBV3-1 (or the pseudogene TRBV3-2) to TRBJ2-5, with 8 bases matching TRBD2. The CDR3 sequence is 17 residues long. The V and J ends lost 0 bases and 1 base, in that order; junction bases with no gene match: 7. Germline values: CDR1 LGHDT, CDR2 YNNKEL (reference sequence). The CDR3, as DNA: TGTGCCAGCAGCCAAGACGGTGCGGGGGGACTCCAAGAGACCCAGTACTTC. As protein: CASSQDGAGGLQETQYF.